What follows is one TCR beta chain and its context. Its antigen is still unknown. The data stem from a study of blood T cells in healthy people across ages. Study-wide results and caveats: TCR beta diversity correlated strongly with naive T cell percentage.

Germline V gene lookup returns CDR1 MNHEY and CDR2 SVGAGI. Trimming cost V 6 bases and J 8 bases, with 13 bases left between them. The CDR3 is made up of 12 amino acids. A second about 7 to 11 cycle PCR used barcoded and J-beta primers. Unique molecular identifiers of 12 random nucleotides labeled each cDNA. Each CDR3 protein gets one entry after TCRdb re-called the 5' RACE reads with MiXCR. The sample contains 1,300,000 or so distinct CDR3 sequences, 59% of which appear only once. Sequencing was carried out using blood. The chain employs TRBV6-5 and TRBJ1-2; TRBD1 is a possible D gene (5 bases). This clonotype was obtained from a man aged 18-30 years in good health. CDR3 protein: CASRSGGSGYTF. The CDR3 region has the DNA TGTGCCAGCAGGTCCGGGGGGTCCGGCTACACCTTC.